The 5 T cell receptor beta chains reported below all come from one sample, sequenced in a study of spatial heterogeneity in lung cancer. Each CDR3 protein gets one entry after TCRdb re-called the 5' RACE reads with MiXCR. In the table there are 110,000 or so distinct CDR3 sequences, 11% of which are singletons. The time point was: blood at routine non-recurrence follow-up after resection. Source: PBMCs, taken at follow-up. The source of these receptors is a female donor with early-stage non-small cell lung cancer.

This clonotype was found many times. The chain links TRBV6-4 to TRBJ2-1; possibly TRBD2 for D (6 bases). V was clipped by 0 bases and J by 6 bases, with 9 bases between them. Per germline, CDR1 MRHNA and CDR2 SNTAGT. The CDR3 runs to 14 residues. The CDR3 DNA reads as TGTGCCAGCAGTGACTCGTTCGGGGGCAATGAGCAGTTCTTC. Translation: CASSDSFGGNEQFF.

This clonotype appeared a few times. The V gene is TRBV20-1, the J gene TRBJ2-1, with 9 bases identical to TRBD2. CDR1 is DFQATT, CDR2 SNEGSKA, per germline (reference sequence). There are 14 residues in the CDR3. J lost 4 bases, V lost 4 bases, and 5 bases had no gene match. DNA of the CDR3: TGCAGTGCTATGAGCGGGAGGAGATACAATGAGCAGTTCTTC. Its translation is CSAMSGRRYNEQFF.

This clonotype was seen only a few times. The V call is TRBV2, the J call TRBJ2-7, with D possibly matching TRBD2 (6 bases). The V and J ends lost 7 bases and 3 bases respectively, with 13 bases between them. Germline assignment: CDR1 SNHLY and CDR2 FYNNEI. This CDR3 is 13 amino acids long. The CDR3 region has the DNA TGTGCCAGCACTCTTAGCGGCGGCTACGAGCAGTACTTC. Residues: CASTLSGGYEQYF.

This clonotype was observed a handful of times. In DNA, the CDR3 is TGTGCCAGCAGCCTCTTAGCGGGAGAGGTAGATACGCAGTATTTT. Translating gives CASSLLAGEVDTQYF. The chain is built from TRBV3-1 and TRBJ2-3; 9 nucleotides agree with TRBD2. Losses at the gene ends were 4 bases for V and 5 bases for J; bases not matched to a gene: 7. Germline V gene lookup returns CDR1 LGHDT and CDR2 YNNKEL (reference sequence). The CDR3 has 15 amino acids.

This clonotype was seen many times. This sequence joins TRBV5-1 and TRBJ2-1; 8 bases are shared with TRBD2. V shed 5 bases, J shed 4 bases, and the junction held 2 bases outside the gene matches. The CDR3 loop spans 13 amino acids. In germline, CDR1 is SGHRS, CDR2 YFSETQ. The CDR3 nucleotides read TGCGCCAGCAGGGAGCGGGAGTACAATGAGCAGTTCTTC. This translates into CASREREYNEQFF. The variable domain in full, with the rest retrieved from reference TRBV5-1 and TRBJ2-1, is KAGVTQTPRYLIKTRGQQVTLSCSPISGHRSVSWYQQTPGQGLQFLFEYFSETQRNKGNFPGRFSGRQFSNSRSEMNVSTLELGDSALYLCASREREYNEQFFGPGTRLTVL.